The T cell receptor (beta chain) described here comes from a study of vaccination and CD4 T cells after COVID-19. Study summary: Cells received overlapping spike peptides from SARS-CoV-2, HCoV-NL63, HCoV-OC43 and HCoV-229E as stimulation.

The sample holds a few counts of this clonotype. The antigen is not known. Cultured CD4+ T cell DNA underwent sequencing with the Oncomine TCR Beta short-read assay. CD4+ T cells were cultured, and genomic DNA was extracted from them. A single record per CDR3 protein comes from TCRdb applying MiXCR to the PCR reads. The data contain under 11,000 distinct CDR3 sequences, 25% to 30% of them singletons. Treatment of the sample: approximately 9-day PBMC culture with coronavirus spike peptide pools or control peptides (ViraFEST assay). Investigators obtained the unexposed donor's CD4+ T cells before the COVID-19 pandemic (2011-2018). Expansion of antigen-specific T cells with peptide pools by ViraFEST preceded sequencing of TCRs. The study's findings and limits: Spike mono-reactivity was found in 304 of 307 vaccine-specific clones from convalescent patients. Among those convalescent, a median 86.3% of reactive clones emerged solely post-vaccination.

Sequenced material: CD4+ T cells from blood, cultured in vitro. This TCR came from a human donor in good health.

For the CDR3, the DNA is TGTGCCGCGAGGGGGCTAGTCGAGCCGTTTACGCAGTATTTT. Its translation is CAARGLVEPFTQYF. The genes are TRBV27 and TRBJ2-3; TRBD1 aligns across 7 bases. The CDR3 has 14 residues. V was pared by 11 bases and J by 8 bases, with 16 bases of the junction left unmatched. In germline, CDR1 is MNHEY, CDR2 SMNVEV (reference sequence).